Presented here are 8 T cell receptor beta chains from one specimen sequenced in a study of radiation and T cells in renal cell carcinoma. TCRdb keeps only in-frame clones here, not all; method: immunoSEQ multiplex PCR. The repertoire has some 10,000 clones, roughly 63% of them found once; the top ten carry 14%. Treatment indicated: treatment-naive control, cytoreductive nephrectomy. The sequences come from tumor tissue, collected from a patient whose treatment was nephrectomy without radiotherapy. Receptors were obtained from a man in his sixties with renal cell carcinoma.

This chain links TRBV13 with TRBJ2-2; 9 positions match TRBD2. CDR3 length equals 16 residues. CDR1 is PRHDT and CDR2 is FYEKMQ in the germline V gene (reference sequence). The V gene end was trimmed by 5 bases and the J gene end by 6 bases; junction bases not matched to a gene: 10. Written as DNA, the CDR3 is TGTGCCAGCAGCCCACTTAGCGGGAGAGACGCCGGGGAGCTGTTTTTT. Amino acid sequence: CASSPLSGRDAGELFF.

The CDR3 nucleotides are TGTGCCAGCAGGATGGGAGGGAAAGTCGGCTACACCTTC. Translation: CASRMGGKVGYTF. This sequence joins TRBV5-4 and TRBJ1-2, with unresolved D. With 5 bases removed from V and 8 bases from J, the gap between germline ends came to 16 bases. The CDR3 runs 13 residues. The V gene's germline CDR1 is SGHNT and CDR2 YYREEE (reference sequence).

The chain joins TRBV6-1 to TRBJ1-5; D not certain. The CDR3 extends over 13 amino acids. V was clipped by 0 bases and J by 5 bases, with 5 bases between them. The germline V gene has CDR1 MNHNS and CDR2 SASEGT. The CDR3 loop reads CASSEASYQPQHF. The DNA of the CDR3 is TGTGCCAGCAGTGAAGCATCCTATCAGCCCCAGCATTTT.

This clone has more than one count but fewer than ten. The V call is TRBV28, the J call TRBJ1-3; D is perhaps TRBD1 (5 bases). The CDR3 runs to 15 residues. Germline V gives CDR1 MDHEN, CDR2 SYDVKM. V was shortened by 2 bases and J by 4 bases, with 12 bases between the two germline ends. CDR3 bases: TGTGCCAGCAGTTTAGCCCAGGGAGGGGGAAACACCATATATTTT. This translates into CASSLAQGGGNTIYF.

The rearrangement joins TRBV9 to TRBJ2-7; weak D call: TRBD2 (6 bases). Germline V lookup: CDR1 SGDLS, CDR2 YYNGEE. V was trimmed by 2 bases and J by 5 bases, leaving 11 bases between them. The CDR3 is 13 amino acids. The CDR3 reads CASSVGGPDEQYF. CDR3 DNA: TGTGCCAGCAGCGTCGGAGGGCCCGACGAGCAGTACTTC. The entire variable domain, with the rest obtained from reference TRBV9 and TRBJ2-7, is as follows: DSGVTQTPKHLITATGQRVTLRCSPRSGDLSVYWYQQSLDQGLQFLIQYYNGEERAKGNILERFSAQQFPDLHSELNLSSLELGDSALYFCASSVGGPDEQYFGPGTRLTVT.

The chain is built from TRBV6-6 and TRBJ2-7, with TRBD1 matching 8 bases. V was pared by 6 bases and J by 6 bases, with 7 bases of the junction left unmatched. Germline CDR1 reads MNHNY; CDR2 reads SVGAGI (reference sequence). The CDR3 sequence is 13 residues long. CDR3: CASRRTGLAEQYF. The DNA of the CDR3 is TGTGCCAGCAGACGGACAGGGTTGGCCGAGCAGTACTTC.

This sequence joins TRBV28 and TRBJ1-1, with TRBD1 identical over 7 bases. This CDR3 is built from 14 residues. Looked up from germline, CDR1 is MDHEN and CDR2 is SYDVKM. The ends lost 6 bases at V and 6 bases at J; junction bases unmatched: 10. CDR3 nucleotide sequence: TGTGCCAGCAGGCGCCCCGGGACAGTCCCTGAAGCTTTCTTT. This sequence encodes CASRRPGTVPEAFF.

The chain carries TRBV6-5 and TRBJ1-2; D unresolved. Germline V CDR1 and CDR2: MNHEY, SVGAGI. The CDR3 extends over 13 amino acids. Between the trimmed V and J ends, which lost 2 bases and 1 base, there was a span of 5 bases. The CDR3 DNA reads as TGTGCCAGCAGTTACGCATTTAACTATGGCTACACCTTC. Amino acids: CASSYAFNYGYTF.